A selection of T cell receptor beta chains follows, all from one sample in a study of cytomegalovirus exposure and HLA in healthy donors. Profiled with immunoSEQ multiplex PCR; TCRdb holds only in-frame clones, not every one. The sample holds about 150,000 clones, more than 70% seen once. Source material: PBMCs. These receptor sequences come from a boy between 2 and 10 years old in good health and CMV-seronegative. CDR3s include the opening cysteine and the closing phenylalanine or tryptophan. The D gene is left open where the match is weak. Clone size, where shown, is once, few, many, or a class for clones that have expanded.

clone_size	v_call	d_call	j_call	cdr3_nt	cdr3_aa
-	TRBV25-1	-	TRBJ2-7	TGTGCCAGCAGTCGGGACTTCTCCTACGAGCAGTACTTC	CASSRDFSYEQYF
few	TRBV12-5	-	TRBJ2-2	TGTGCTAGTGGTCTTATGAACACCGGGGAGCTGTTTTTT	CASGLMNTGELFF
once	TRBV20-1	TRBD2	TRBJ2-1	TGCAGTGCACAAACTAGCGGGAGGTCATTCTTC	CSAQTSGRSFF
-	TRBV5-6	TRBD2	TRBJ2-5	TGTGCCAGCAGCGACCTACTAGCGGGAGAAGGGGAGACCCAGTACTTC	CASSDLLAGEGETQYF
-	TRBV27	-	TRBJ1-2	TGTGCCAGCAGGCCTTCCGGCAGGGGAAGGTATGGCTACACCTTC	CASRPSGRGRYGYTF
-	TRBV5-1	TRBD1	TRBJ2-7	TGCGCCAGCAGCTTGGCCGGACAGGGCATCCACGAGCAGTACTTC	CASSLAGQGIHEQYF
-	TRBV10-3	-	TRBJ1-2	TGTGCCATCAGTGGTTGGGCCGACTATGGCTACACCTTC	CAISGWADYGYTF
-	TRBV4-1	TRBD1	TRBJ1-6	TGCGCCAGCAGTAAAACGACGACAGGGAGAAATTCACCCCTCCACTTT	CASSKTTTGRNSPLHF
-	TRBV19	-	TRBJ1-1	TGTGCCAGTAGCTTTTTGGCGGGTGACACTGAAGCTTTCTTT	CASSFLAGDTEAFF
-	TRBV6-1	-	TRBJ1-1	TGTGCCAGCAGTTCACAAGGGGATATGAACACTGAAGCTTTCTTT	CASSSQGDMNTEAFF